Below, 27 T cell receptor beta chains from the same sample are listed, as sequenced in a study of radiotherapy plus CTLA-4 blockade in lung cancer. The method was immunoSEQ multiplex PCR; TCRdb's version includes in-frame clones alone and lacks a portion of them. The sample holds roughly 66,000 clones, about four fifths seen once. Here the sequenced sample was peripheral blood, taken from a patient treated with radiotherapy plus ipilimumab. Source of these receptors: a human donor with non-small cell lung cancer who had a partial response to radiotherapy plus ipilimumab.

This clone is a singleton in its sample. The chain recombines TRBV7-2 with TRBJ2-3; 9 bases are shared with TRBD2. The CDR3 runs to 17 residues. Germline V gene lookup returns CDR1 SGHTA and CDR2 FQGNSA. J lost 0 bases, V lost 3 bases, and 7 bases had no gene match. CDR3 sequence (DNA): TGTGCCAGCAGCTTCGCCCTTACTAGCGGGAGCACAGATACGCAGTATTTT. Its translation is CASSFALTSGSTDTQYF.

The chain is built from TRBV2 and TRBJ1-3; D perhaps matches TRBD1 (5 bases). The CDR3 length is 14 residues. Germline V CDR1 and CDR2: SNHLY, FYNNEI. The V gene lost 4 bases and the J gene lost 2 bases, with 9 bases spanning the gap. DNA for the CDR3: TGTGCCAGCAGTGGACAGCGAACTGGAAACACCATATATTTT. It specifies CASSGQRTGNTIYF.

The V call is TRBV5-1, the J call TRBJ2-5; D possibly corresponds to TRBD1 (5 bases). Trimming cost V 5 bases and J 2 bases, with 13 bases left between them. Germline assignment: CDR1 SGHRS and CDR2 YFSETQ. The CDR3 is made up of 14 amino acids. The CDR3 DNA reads as TGCGCCAGCAGGGGATGGGGCGGACAAGAGACCCAGTACTTC. This codes for CASRGWGGQETQYF.

The chain carries TRBV7-3 and TRBJ2-7; D may be TRBD2 (5 bases). V was shortened by 2 bases and J by 6 bases, with 14 bases between the two germline ends. The germline CDR1 and CDR2 sequences are SGHTA and FQGTGA. The CDR3 loop spans 14 amino acids. DNA for the CDR3: TGTGCCAGCAGCTTAGATCCTAGCTCGGGCGAGCAGTACTTC. Translating it yields CASSLDPSSGEQYF.

The chain has TRBV27 and TRBJ2-1, with 11 bases aligning to TRBD2. CDR1 and CDR2 from the germline V gene are MNHEY and SMNVEV (reference sequence). The J segment lost 10 bases and the V segment lost 1 base, leaving 3 bases of the junction unmatched. The length of the CDR3 is 14 residues. The CDR3 sequence: CASSLFASGREQFF. Here the CDR3 DNA reads TGTGCCAGCAGTTTATTCGCTAGCGGGAGGGAGCAGTTCTTC.

This clone showed up just a few times. The V gene is TRBV6-1, the J gene TRBJ2-5; D might be TRBD1 (5 bases). Germline V gene data show CDR1 as MNHNS and CDR2 as SASEGT. The CDR3 loop spans 12 amino acids. Deletions cut 6 bases from V and 9 bases from J, with 14 bases between. CDR3 bases: TGTGCCAGCAGGGAGAGCGCCAGGGCCCAGTACTTC. Its translation is CASRESARAQYF.

The CDR3 sequence: CASSQEGGLGTIYF. The CDR3 DNA follows: TGTGCCAGCAGCCAAGAAGGGGGTCTGGGCACCATATATTTT. The chain links TRBV4-2 to TRBJ1-3; a weak D match, TRBD1 (6 bases). The CDR3 has 14 residues. CDR1 and CDR2 (germline): LGHNA, YNFKEQ. Deletions cut 0 bases from V and 9 bases from J, with 12 bases between.

The chain recombines TRBV6-6 with TRBJ1-1; D uncertain. CDR1 and CDR2 (germline): MNHNY, SVGAGI (reference sequence). V lost 5 bases, J lost 10 bases, and 14 bases lay in between. The CDR3 sequence is 12 residues long. The CDR3 sequence: CASSAPPGIAFF. In DNA form, the CDR3 reads TGTGCCAGCAGTGCTCCGCCGGGTATAGCTTTCTTT.

The V gene is TRBV18, the J gene TRBJ1-2, with a tentative D call TRBD1 (6 bases). Germline-derived CDR1 and CDR2 are KGHSH and LQKENI. The CDR3 length is 13 residues. Trimming stripped 5 bases from V and 1 base from J, with 8 bases between. In DNA form, the CDR3 reads TGTGCCAGCTCAGGGGGCCTTAACTATGGCTACACCTTC. This codes for CASSGGLNYGYTF. Drawing the rest from reference TRBV18 and TRBJ1-2, the complete variable domain is NAGVMQNPRHLVRRRGQEARLRCSPMKGHSHVYWYRQLPEEGLKFMVYLQKENIIDESGMPKERFSAEFPKEGPSILRIQQVVRGDSAAYFCASSGGLNYGYTFGSGTRLTVV.

The genes are TRBV5-4 and TRBJ2-5; D possibly corresponds to TRBD2 (5 bases). Deletions cut 0 bases from V and 7 bases from J, with 13 bases between. Germline V CDR1 and CDR2: SGHNT, YYREEE (reference sequence). The CDR3 length is 14 residues. In DNA form, the CDR3 reads TGTGCCAGCAGCTTGGTTGGCGGGTCCGGGACCCAGTACTTC. It is translated as CASSLVGGSGTQYF. Full variable domain (outside the CDR3, taken from reference TRBV5-4 and TRBJ2-5): ETGVTQSPTHLIKTRGQQVTLRCSSQSGHNTVSWYQQALGQGPQFIFQYYREEENGRGNFPPRFSGLQFPNYSSELNVNALELDDSALYLCASSLVGGSGTQYFGPGTRLLVL.

The V call is TRBV2, the J call TRBJ2-3, with D perhaps TRBD2 (6 bases). The CDR3 sequence is 13 residues long. Trimming shortened V by 6 bases and J by 3 bases, and 10 bases separated the two germline ends. Germline V gene lookup returns CDR1 SNHLY and CDR2 FYNNEI. The CDR3 is CASSPGTTDTQYF. The CDR3 bases are TGTGCCAGCAGCCCAGGGACTACAGATACGCAGTATTTT.

This rearrangement joins TRBV9 to TRBJ2-3, with D perhaps matching TRBD1 (6 bases). CDR1 is SGDLS and CDR2 is YYNGEE in the germline V gene. The CDR3 contains 15 residues. The V end was cut by 2 bases, the J end by 2 bases, with 12 bases between. The CDR3 nucleotides read TGTGCCAGCAGCGTGTCACAGGGATACACAGATACGCAGTATTTT. This translates into CASSVSQGYTDTQYF.

The chain combines TRBV19 with TRBJ1-1; 8 bases align to TRBD1. V trimming: 5 bases; J trimming: 7 bases; junction bases outside the gene matches: 12. CDR1 and CDR2 (germline): LNHDA, SQIVND (reference sequence). This CDR3 is 15 amino acids long. This chain's CDR3 is CASSPIGQGAYEAFF. The CDR3 nucleotides are TGTGCCAGTAGTCCCATCGGGCAGGGGGCTTATGAAGCTTTCTTT. The variable domain in full, completed from reference TRBV19 and TRBJ1-1, reads DGGITQSPKYLFRKEGQNVTLSCEQNLNHDAMYWYRQDPGQGLRLIYYSQIVNDFQKGDIAEGYSVSREKKESFPLTVTSAQKNPTAFYLCASSPIGQGAYEAFFGQGTRLTVV.

The chain's CDR3 is CASSPPTGLAYEQYF. For the CDR3, the DNA is TGTGCCAGCAGCCCCCCGACCGGACTAGCCTACGAGCAGTACTTC. V and J are TRBV21-1 and TRBJ2-7; the listed D gene, TRBD2, was not tested against the DNA. TRBV21-1 is annotated as a pseudogene. CDR3 length: 15 residues.

Note on this clone: At one of its ends the junction is not consistent with the germline gene, which may arise from a read error. This sequence joins TRBV6-1 and TRBJ2-5; D possibly corresponds to TRBD1 (6 bases). This CDR3 is 16 amino acids long. Germline CDR1 reads MNHNS; CDR2 reads SASEGT. The CDR3 DNA follows: TGTGCCAGCAGTGAAGCGCAGACAGGCCTAAGAGAGTCCCAGTACTTC. This translates into CASSEAQTGLRESQYF.

This chain joins TRBV28 and TRBJ1-1; D call uncertain. The germline V gene encodes CDR1 MDHEN and CDR2 SYDVKM. V was clipped by 8 bases and J by 5 bases, with 15 bases between them. The CDR3 spans 13 residues. CDR3: CASGREEVTEAFF. CDR3 coding DNA: TGTGCCAGCGGGCGTGAGGAGGTGACTGAAGCTTTCTTT.

The V gene is TRBV7-8, the J gene TRBJ1-1; 8 bases match TRBD1. The CDR3 has 15 amino acids. The ends lost 4 bases at V and 3 bases at J; junction bases unmatched: 7. CDR1 and CDR2 (germline): SGHVS, FQNEAQ. DNA for the CDR3: TGTGCCAGCAGCTCCCCCACAGGGGGGCACACTGAAGCTTTCTTT. Residues: CASSSPTGGHTEAFF.

DNA of the CDR3: TGTGCCTGGACCAGACTAGTCAGCGCCCCCCAGTACTTC. Protein product: CAWTRLVSAPQYF. The rearrangement uses TRBV30 and TRBJ2-5, with TRBD2 as a possible D gene (6 bases). Germline V gene data show CDR1 as GTSNPN and CDR2 as SVGIG (reference sequence). With 4 bases removed from V and 9 bases from J, the gap between germline ends came to 18 bases. CDR3 size: 13 residues.

The rearrangement joins TRBV29-1 to TRBJ1-2; the D gene is possibly TRBD1 (6 bases). V was shortened by 7 bases and J by 1 base, with 13 bases between the two germline ends. The CDR3 runs to 13 residues. The germline CDR1 and CDR2 sequences are SQVTM and ANQGSEA. CDR3 amino acids: CSADPDSNYGYTF. In nucleotides, the CDR3 is TGCAGCGCCGACCCGGACAGTAACTATGGCTACACCTTC.

The genes are TRBV28 and TRBJ2-5; 8 bases fit TRBD1. The CDR3 loop spans 17 amino acids. Germline CDR1 MDHEN, CDR2 SYDVKM. The trim removed 4 bases at V and 0 bases at J, leaving 10 bases unmatched. The CDR3 sequence: CASSSGQGKKNQETQYF. The CDR3 region has the DNA TGTGCCAGCAGTTCCGGACAGGGCAAGAAAAACCAAGAGACCCAGTACTTC.

The V gene is TRBV10-3, the J gene TRBJ2-7, with 9 bases that match TRBD1. Germline CDR1 and CDR2: ENHRY and SYGVKD. CDR3 size: 14 residues. V was pared by 6 bases and J by 1 base, with 4 bases of the junction left unmatched. CDR3: CAISPGTGSYEQYF. The CDR3 coding sequence is TGTGCCATCAGCCCCGGGACAGGGTCCTACGAGCAGTACTTC.

The CDR3 here is CASSSGTQTGYTF. CDR3 in DNA: TGCGCCAGCAGCTCCGGGACACAAACAGGCTACACCTTC. This chain links TRBV5-1 with TRBJ1-2; maybe TRBD1 (6 bases). The CDR3 is 13 amino acids. V lost 3 bases, J lost 8 bases, and 14 bases lay in between. Germline V gene sequence: CDR1 SGHRS, CDR2 YFSETQ.

The chain has TRBV5-1 and TRBJ2-2; a possible D gene is TRBD1 (6 bases). The CDR3 is made up of 14 amino acids. Germline V gene data show CDR1 as SGHRS and CDR2 as YFSETQ. The ends were cut back, 7 bases at V and 4 bases at J, with 14 bases in the middle. The CDR3 loop reads CASQEGHLTGELFF. In nucleotides, the CDR3 is TGCGCCAGCCAAGAGGGACACCTCACCGGGGAGCTGTTTTTT.

This chain joins TRBV7-6 and TRBJ2-7, with TRBD2 as a possible D gene (5 bases). Germline loops: CDR1 SGHVS, CDR2 FNYEAQ. The CDR3 is 14 amino acids. V was shortened by 3 bases and J by 7 bases, with 16 bases between the two germline ends. The CDR3 nucleotides are TGTGCCAGCAGCTTCGGTCCTAGCCGGGGTGAGCAGTACTTC. Amino acids: CASSFGPSRGEQYF.

This chain links TRBV27 with TRBJ2-3; a possible D gene is TRBD1 (5 bases). Germline CDR1 is MNHEY and CDR2 is SMNVEV (reference sequence). The CDR3 contains 13 residues. Between the trimmed V and J ends, which lost 8 bases and 4 bases, there was a span of 13 bases. The CDR3 here is CASGLRGPDTQYF. The DNA for the CDR3 is TGTGCCAGCGGGTTAAGGGGTCCAGATACGCAGTATTTT.

A remark on this clone: Distinct nucleotide sequences in the sample also encode this CDR3. The V call is TRBV18, the J call TRBJ1-4; weak D call: TRBD1 (6 bases). CDR3 length: 16 amino acids. In germline, CDR1 is KGHSH, CDR2 LQKENI. Trimming cost V 6 bases and J 0 bases, with 14 bases left between them. The CDR3 DNA reads TGTGCCAGCTCGCCAGGACAGATCTCAACTAATGAAAAACTGTTTTTT. This encodes CASSPGQISTNEKLFF.

This chain joins TRBV6-5 and TRBJ1-4, with D unclear. With 6 bases removed from V and 7 bases from J, the gap between germline ends came to 15 bases. CDR1 MNHEY and CDR2 SVGAGI come from the germline V gene. CDR3 length: 14 residues. The DNA of the CDR3 is TGTGCCAGCAGCCCTTGGAGGGTAGGTGAAAAACTGTTTTTT. Protein product: CASSPWRVGEKLFF.